The TCR beta chain under discussion was sequenced for a study of T cells in tuberculosis. For the study at large: This South African cohort compared adolescents with or without latent tuberculosis against adults with active tuberculosis.

Broader study findings: GMM-specific TCRs were nearer to active tuberculosis alpha repertoires, suggesting expansion. Samples were chosen by availability of cryopreserved specimens.

Noted time point: new active TB diagnosis, blood taken before or within 7 days of starting treatment. Unsorted cryopreserved PBMC were sequenced, averaging about 100,000 T cells per clinical donor. For this clone: Its antigen remains unknown.

Only in-frame clones appear in the TCRdb table, and some are missing; sequencing was by immunoSEQ multiplex PCR. The sample contains 22,000 or so clones, roughly 84% of which appear only once. J lost 0 bases, V lost 5 bases, and 6 bases had no gene match. CDR1 SQVTM and CDR2 ANQGSEA come from the germline V gene. This CDR3 has 14 amino acids. V usage is TRBV29-1 and J usage is TRBJ1-1; TRBD1 matches at 7 bases. This TCR derives from an adult with tuberculosis. Specimen: PBMCs, collected at tuberculosis diagnosis. CDR3 sequence: CSVSAGQMNTEAFF. The CDR3 DNA reads as TGCAGCGTTTCTGCGGGACAGATGAACACTGAAGCTTTCTTT.